The sequence of this T cell receptor beta chain was determined in a study of cytomegalovirus exposure and HLA in healthy donors. Study observations and caveats: A few CMV-associated chains were confirmed in vitro to be specific for CMV antigens.

In the PCR, 60 Vbeta and 13 Jbeta primers were used. Assay: immunoSEQ multiplex PCR; the TCRdb copy retains only in-frame clones and omits some. This sample has 80,000 to 130,000 clones, with 84% found just once. Points on this clone: Its antigen is still unknown.

The donors, nominally healthy at sampling, likely had unrecorded immune exposures. This receptor was taken from a woman younger than 35 in good health and CMV-seronegative. The specimen sequenced was PBMCs.

The CDR3 spells CASSTSSGSPYEQYF. CDR3 DNA: TGTGCCAGCAGTACCAGTAGCGGGAGTCCCTACGAGCAGTACTTC. The chain employs TRBV6-5 and TRBJ2-7, with TRBD2 identical over 9 bases. The CDR3 extends over 15 amino acids. Germline V gene lookup returns CDR1 MNHEY and CDR2 SVGAGI. V shed 5 bases and J 2 bases; nucleotides not matched to a gene: 7.